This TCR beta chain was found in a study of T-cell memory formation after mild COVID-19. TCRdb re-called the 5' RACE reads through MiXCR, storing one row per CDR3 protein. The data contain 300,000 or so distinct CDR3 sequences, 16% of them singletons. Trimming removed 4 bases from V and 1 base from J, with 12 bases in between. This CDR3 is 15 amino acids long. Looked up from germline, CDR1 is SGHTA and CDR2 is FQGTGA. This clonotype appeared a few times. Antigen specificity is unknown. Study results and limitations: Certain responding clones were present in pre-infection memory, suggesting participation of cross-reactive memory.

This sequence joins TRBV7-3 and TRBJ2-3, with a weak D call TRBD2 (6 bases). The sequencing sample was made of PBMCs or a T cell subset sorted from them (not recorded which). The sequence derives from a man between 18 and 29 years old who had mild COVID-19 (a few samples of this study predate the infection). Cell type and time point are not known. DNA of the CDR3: TGTGCCAGCAGCTCGAGCGGGTCGGGCACAGATACGCAGTATTTT. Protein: CASSSSGSGTDTQYF.